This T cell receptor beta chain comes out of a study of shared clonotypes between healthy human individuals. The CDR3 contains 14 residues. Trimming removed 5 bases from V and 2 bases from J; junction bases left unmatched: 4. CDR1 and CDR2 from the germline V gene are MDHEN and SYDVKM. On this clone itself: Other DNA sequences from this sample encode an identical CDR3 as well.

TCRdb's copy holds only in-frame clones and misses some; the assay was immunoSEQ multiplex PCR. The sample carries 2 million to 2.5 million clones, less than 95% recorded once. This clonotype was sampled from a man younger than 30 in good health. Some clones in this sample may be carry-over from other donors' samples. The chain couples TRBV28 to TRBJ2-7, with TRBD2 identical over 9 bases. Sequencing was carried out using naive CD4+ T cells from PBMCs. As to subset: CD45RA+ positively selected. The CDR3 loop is CASSQTSGAYEQYF. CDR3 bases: TGTGCCAGCAGTCAGACTAGCGGTGCCTACGAGCAGTACTTC.